These 27 T cell receptor beta chains were sequenced from one sample in a study of cytomegalovirus exposure and HLA in healthy donors. Libraries were prepared by immunoSEQ multiplex PCR; TCRdb keeps only in-frame clonotypes and omits some of them. The sample has about 58,000 clones, roughly 90% seen once. Sequencing was carried out using PBMCs. The receptors here all came from a man between 18 and 35 years old in good health and CMV-seronegative.

The V gene is TRBV29-1, the J gene TRBJ1-1, with D hard to call. The CDR3 runs to 16 residues. The ends were cut back, 3 bases at V and 4 bases at J, with 21 bases in the middle. Germline V gene lookup returns CDR1 SQVTM and CDR2 ANQGSEA. The CDR3 spells CSVDGLANVLRTEAFF. The CDR3, as DNA: TGCAGCGTTGATGGGCTGGCCAACGTTTTACGCACTGAAGCTTTCTTT.

This clone was detected only once. The rearrangement links TRBV5-5 to TRBJ2-5; no reliable D call. This CDR3 has 13 residues. Germline-derived CDR1 and CDR2 are SGHKS and YYEKEE (reference sequence). Trimming removed 2 bases from V and 5 bases from J, with 10 bases in between. The CDR3 region is CASSFYEPETQYF. The DNA for the CDR3 is TGTGCCAGCAGCTTCTATGAGCCCGAGACCCAGTACTTC.

This sequence joins TRBV5-1 and TRBJ2-5; 11 bases are shared with TRBD1. Germline values: CDR1 SGHRS, CDR2 YFSETQ. V dropped 4 bases and J dropped 3; count of bases not matched to a gene: 2. The CDR3 is 14 residues long. CDR3 amino acids: CASSRDRGEETQYF. The CDR3 region has the DNA TGCGCCAGCAGCCGGGACAGGGGGGAAGAGACCCAGTACTTC.

The chain uses TRBV5-1 and TRBJ2-5; the match to TRBD2 covers 8 bases. J gave up 3 bases and V 1 base, and 8 bases lay outside the gene matches. This CDR3 contains 16 residues. Germline loops: CDR1 SGHRS, CDR2 YFSETQ. The CDR3 reads CASSLPVRREEETQYF. In DNA form, the CDR3 reads TGCGCCAGCAGCTTGCCCGTTAGGCGGGAGGAAGAGACCCAGTACTTC.

The chain is built from TRBV4-1 and TRBJ2-7; D may be TRBD1 (6 bases). V shed 4 bases and J shed 2 bases, with 15 bases lying between them. Germline V CDR1 and CDR2: MGHRA, YSYEKL. The CDR3 is made up of 15 amino acids. CDR3 region: CASSLRTTGPYEQYF. The CDR3 coding sequence is TGCGCCAGCAGCCTTCGAACGACAGGCCCCTACGAGCAGTACTTC.

The chain uses TRBV7-6 and TRBJ2-1; 12 nucleotides agree with TRBD2. With V trimmed by 8 bases and J by 5 bases, 1 base remained unmatched. In germline, CDR1 is SGHVS, CDR2 FNYEAQ. The CDR3 contains 13 residues. In nucleotides, the CDR3 is TGTGCCAGCCGGACTAGCGGGGACAATGAGCAGTTCTTC. Its protein product is CASRTSGDNEQFF.

The rearrangement joins TRBV29-1 to TRBJ2-5, with TRBD2 as a possible D gene (6 bases). This CDR3 region has 13 residues. Per germline, CDR1 SQVTM and CDR2 ANQGSEA. V gave up 5 bases and J gave up 2 bases, with 12 bases separating them. This chain's CDR3 is CSVYGDSQETQYF. DNA of the CDR3: TGCAGCGTTTATGGGGACTCGCAAGAGACCCAGTACTTC.

V is TRBV27 and J is TRBJ1-1; D uncertain. This CDR3 contains 14 residues. The germline V and J ends were trimmed by 6 bases and 0 bases, with 11 bases remaining between them. From germline, CDR1 is MNHEY and CDR2 SMNVEV (reference sequence). CDR3 in amino acids: CASSPRGVNTEAFF. The DNA for the CDR3 is TGTGCCAGCAGCCCAAGAGGAGTGAACACTGAAGCTTTCTTT.

CDR3 nucleotide sequence: TGCGCCAGCAGCTCTACAGGGTCCCCCAATCAGCCCCAGCATTTT. Residues: CASSSTGSPNQPQHF. The chain employs TRBV5-1 and TRBJ1-5, with D possibly matching TRBD1 (6 bases). The germline gives CDR1 SGHRS, CDR2 YFSETQ. Trimming removed 3 bases at V and 3 bases at J, with 13 bases between. The length of the CDR3 is 15 residues.

The chain has TRBV7-9 and TRBJ1-4; D remains ambiguous. CDR1 is SEHNR and CDR2 is FQNEAQ in the germline V gene (reference sequence). The CDR3 runs 12 residues. Trimming removed 2 bases from V and 8 bases from J, with 6 bases in between. The CDR3 loop is CASSLFEEKLFF. The CDR3 DNA reads as TGTGCCAGCAGCTTATTTGAGGAAAAACTGTTTTTT.

The V gene is TRBV7-2, the J gene TRBJ1-5; 7 bases agree with TRBD1. V lost 4 bases to trimming and J lost 0 bases; unmatched junction nucleotides: 9. The CDR3 sequence is 17 residues long. CDR1 SGHTA and CDR2 FQGNSA come from the germline V gene. The CDR3 DNA reads as TGTGCCAGCAGCTCGTGGACAGGAGCGTATAGCAATCAGCCCCAGCATTTT. Translating gives CASSSWTGAYSNQPQHF.

V and J are TRBV4-2 and TRBJ2-3; D is perhaps TRBD2 (5 bases). CDR3 length: 16 residues. With 4 bases removed from V and 5 bases from J, the gap between germline ends came to 19 bases. Germline V gene lookup returns CDR1 LGHNA and CDR2 YNFKEQ. CDR3 bases: TGTGCCAGCAGCCTGGTGTTAGGTAGCGCAAGAGATACGCAGTATTTT. Protein product: CASSLVLGSARDTQYF.

The V and J genes are TRBV28 and TRBJ1-5; D not certain. CDR1 is MDHEN and CDR2 is SYDVKM in the germline V gene. This CDR3 has 12 amino acids. V was trimmed by 8 bases and J by 7 bases, leaving 12 bases between them. The DNA of the CDR3 is TGTGCCAGCGCGTCGGTCGGGCAGCCCCAGCATTTT. It codes for CASASVGQPQHF.

The chain is built from TRBV5-1 and TRBJ2-1; TRBD2 matches 7 bases. This CDR3 contains 15 residues. J lost 2 bases, V lost 5 bases, and 7 bases had no gene match. Germline CDR1 is SGHRS and CDR2 is YFSETQ. The CDR3 coding sequence is TGCGCCAGCAGATTGACTAGCAATACCTACAATGAGCAGTTCTTC. Amino acids: CASRLTSNTYNEQFF.

The chain couples TRBV7-3 to TRBJ2-3, with TRBD2 as a possible D gene (7 bases). The CDR3 sequence is 19 residues long. Trimming pared 3 bases from V and 3 bases from J, leaving 25 bases between. In germline, CDR1 is SGHTA, CDR2 FQGTGA. CDR3 amino acids: CASSFPGGEQGGSTDTQYF. The CDR3 nucleotides read TGTGCCAGCAGCTTCCCGGGGGGAGAACAGGGTGGGTCAACAGATACGCAGTATTTT. Together with reference TRBV7-3 and TRBJ2-3, the CDR3 gives the full variable domain: GAGVSQTPSNKVTEKGKYVELRCDPISGHTALYWYRQSLGQGPEFLIYFQGTGAADDSGLPNDRFFAVRPEGSVSTLKIQRTERGDSAVYLCASSFPGGEQGGSTDTQYFGPGTRLTVL.

This clone was counted once. The chain couples TRBV28 to TRBJ2-2; maybe TRBD2 (6 bases). This CDR3 contains 15 residues. Between the trimmed V and J ends, which lost 5 bases and 1 base, there was a span of 11 bases. Germline CDR1 MDHEN, CDR2 SYDVKM. The CDR3 loop is CASSPGDLNTGELFF. The CDR3 bases are TGTGCCAGCAGTCCGGGGGACTTGAACACCGGGGAGCTGTTTTTT.

This clone has only a few counts. This rearrangement joins TRBV15 to TRBJ2-5; D possibly corresponds to TRBD2 (5 bases). V dropped 7 bases and J dropped 5 bases, with 17 bases sitting between them. Germline V gene sequence: CDR1 LNHNV, CDR2 YYDKDF (reference sequence). This CDR3 has 14 amino acids. In DNA, the CDR3 is TGTGCCACCACGGTGGCTAGCCTTCCGGAGACCCAGTACTTC. Translation: CATTVASLPETQYF.

This chain links TRBV6-4 with TRBJ2-3, with 7 bases lining up with TRBD2. The CDR3 sequence is 14 residues long. V shed 4 bases and J 7 bases; nucleotides not matched to a gene: 8. The germline V gene has CDR1 MRHNA and CDR2 SNTAGT. The CDR3 DNA follows: TGTGCCAGCAGTGCGATAGCGGGCACCAATACGCAGTATTTT. It translates to CASSAIAGTNTQYF.

V and J are TRBV5-4 and TRBJ1-4, with 7 bases fitting TRBD1. V lost 3 bases, J lost 6 bases, and 11 bases stayed unmatched. Germline CDR1 and CDR2: SGHNT and YYREEE (reference sequence). This CDR3 is 16 amino acids long. CDR3 amino acids: CASSSESGTAYEKLFF. The CDR3 DNA reads as TGTGCCAGCAGCTCGGAAAGTGGGACAGCGTATGAAAAACTGTTTTTT. The whole variable domain, remainder taken from reference TRBV5-4 and TRBJ1-4, is ETGVTQSPTHLIKTRGQQVTLRCSSQSGHNTVSWYQQALGQGPQFIFQYYREEENGRGNFPPRFSGLQFPNYSSELNVNALELDDSALYLCASSSESGTAYEKLFFGSGTQLSVL.

The chain carries TRBV1 and TRBJ2-3; the table's D call TRBD2 went unverified against the DNA. TRBV1 is a known pseudogene. This CDR3 contains 18 residues. The CDR3 is CTSSQDNEPGLSTDTQYF. CDR3 bases: TGCACCAGCAGCCAAGATAACGAGCCGGGACTCAGCACAGATACGCAGTATTTT.

The chain has TRBV9 and TRBJ1-4, with TRBD1 as a possible D gene (5 bases). Germline CDR1 is SGDLS and CDR2 is YYNGEE. The CDR3 runs to 18 residues. Deletions cut 3 bases from V and 0 bases from J, with 18 bases between. CDR3 region: CASSARRWTLTTNEKLFF. CDR3 nucleotides: TGTGCCAGCAGCGCGCGTAGGTGGACACTAACAACTAATGAAAAACTGTTTTTT.

CDR3 sequence (DNA): TGTGCCAGCACCCCACTAGCGGGGGACAGGGGTACGCAGTATTTT. This sequence encodes CASTPLAGDRGTQYF. V gene TRBV6-5 combines with J gene TRBJ2-3, with D possibly being TRBD2 (11 bases). Trimming took 7 bases from V and 8 from J, leaving 22 bases between them. The CDR3 extends over 15 amino acids. CDR1 and CDR2 (germline): MNHEY, SVGAGI.

The rearrangement joins TRBV28 to TRBJ2-5; TRBD2 matches 12 bases. The length of the CDR3 is 16 residues. Germline V gives CDR1 MDHEN, CDR2 SYDVKM. Losses at the gene ends were 3 bases for V and 4 bases for J; bases not matched to a gene: 6. The CDR3 DNA follows: TGTGCCAGCAGTTTGACTAGCGGGAGTAAGGCAGAGACCCAGTACTTC. Protein product: CASSLTSGSKAETQYF.

The rearrangement uses TRBV6-5 and TRBJ1-4; D is unresolved. Germline-derived CDR1 and CDR2 are MNHEY and SVGAGI. This CDR3 has 14 residues. V was trimmed by 6 bases and J by 4 bases, leaving 12 bases between them. As DNA, the CDR3 is TGTGCCAGCAGGATGACACGATTTAATGAAAAACTGTTTTTT. Translated, it gives CASRMTRFNEKLFF.

This chain links TRBV9 with TRBJ2-2; 9 nucleotides agree with TRBD1. The CDR3 sequence is 15 residues long. CDR1 is SGDLS and CDR2 is YYNGEE in the germline V gene. With 4 bases clipped from V and 4 bases from J, the junction kept 5 bases outside the gene matches. The CDR3 spells CASSPGQGSTGELFF. DNA for the CDR3: TGTGCCAGCAGCCCTGGACAGGGGTCCACCGGGGAGCTGTTTTTT. Together with reference TRBV9 and TRBJ2-2, the CDR3 gives the full variable domain: DSGVTQTPKHLITATGQRVTLRCSPRSGDLSVYWYQQSLDQGLQFLIQYYNGEERAKGNILERFSAQQFPDLHSELNLSSLELGDSALYFCASSPGQGSTGELFFGEGSRLTVL.

In this sample, this clone turned up once. The CDR3 sequence: CASSKTSSGTGGANVLTF. The CDR3 coding sequence is TGTGCCAGCAGCAAAACTAGTTCCGGAACGGGTGGGGCCAACGTCCTGACTTTC. The chain employs TRBV7-3 and TRBJ2-6, with D perhaps TRBD2 (5 bases). This CDR3 has 18 amino acids. V was cut by 5 bases and J by 3 bases, with 20 bases left in between. Looked up from germline, CDR1 is SGHTA and CDR2 is FQGTGA. The variable domain in full, completed from reference TRBV7-3 and TRBJ2-6, reads GAGVSQTPSNKVTEKGKYVELRCDPISGHTALYWYRQSLGQGPEFLIYFQGTGAADDSGLPNDRFFAVRPEGSVSTLKIQRTERGDSAVYLCASSKTSSGTGGANVLTFGAGSRLTVL.

CDR3 in DNA: TGTGCCAGCAACGAAAGACAGTTCTCTGGAAACACCATATATTTT. It translates to CASNERQFSGNTIYF. J is TRBJ1-3 and V is TRBV7-3; TRBD1 is a possible D gene (5 bases). CDR3 length: 15 amino acids. The germline V gene has CDR1 SGHTA and CDR2 FQGTGA. Trimming stripped 7 bases from V and 0 bases from J, with 13 bases between.